The TCR beta chain under discussion was sequenced for a study of shared clonotypes between healthy human individuals. CDR1 is ENHRY, CDR2 SYGVKD, per germline. V lost 2 bases and J lost 3, with 14 bases in between. The CDR3 is 15 residues long. The authors ran the assay at deep level. Using immunoSEQ multiplex PCR, the repertoire was profiled, and TCRdb retains in-frame clones only, with some absent. This sample has roughly 650,000 clones, with around 97% found just once. This clonotype originated in a woman between 25 and 40 years old in good health. The chain is built from TRBV10-3 and TRBJ2-7; D is perhaps TRBD1 (6 bases). Sequencing was performed on naive CD4+ T cells sorted from blood. Specified subset: CD45RA+ positively selected. The DNA for the CDR3 is TGTGCCATCAGTGAGGGGCAGGGGTACCTCTACGAGCAGTACTTC. Its translation: CAISEGQGYLYEQYF.